This T cell receptor (beta chain) stems from a study of control samples from healthy donors and cancer patients. This clone was picked up one time. Some clones are missing from TCRdb's copy, which holds only in-frame ones; the method was immunoSEQ multiplex PCR. The table shows some 140,000 clones, with about 88% occurring only once. Source material: blood. The sequence came from a woman aged 25 to 39 in good health.

The DNA of the CDR3 is TGTGCCAGCCAGCAGGGGAGCTCTGGAAACACCATATATTTT. Protein sequence: CASQQGSSGNTIYF. V gene TRBV6-5 combines with J gene TRBJ1-3; tentatively, D is TRBD1 (6 bases). The V gene lost 8 bases and the J gene lost 0 bases, with 11 bases spanning the gap. Germline V gives CDR1 MNHEY, CDR2 SVGAGI. This CDR3 spans 14 amino acids.